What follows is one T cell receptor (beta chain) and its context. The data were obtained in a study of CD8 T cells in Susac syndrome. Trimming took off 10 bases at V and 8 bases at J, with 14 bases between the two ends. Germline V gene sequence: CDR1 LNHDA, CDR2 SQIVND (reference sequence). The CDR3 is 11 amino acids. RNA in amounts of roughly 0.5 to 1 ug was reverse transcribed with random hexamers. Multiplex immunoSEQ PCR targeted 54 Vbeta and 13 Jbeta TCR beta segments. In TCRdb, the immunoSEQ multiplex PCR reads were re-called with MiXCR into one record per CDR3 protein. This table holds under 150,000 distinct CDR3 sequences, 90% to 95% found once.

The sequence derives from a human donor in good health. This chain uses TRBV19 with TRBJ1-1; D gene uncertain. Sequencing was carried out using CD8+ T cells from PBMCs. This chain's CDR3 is CATRASGEAFF. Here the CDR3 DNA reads TGTGCCACCCGGGCTAGCGGGGAAGCTTTCTTT.